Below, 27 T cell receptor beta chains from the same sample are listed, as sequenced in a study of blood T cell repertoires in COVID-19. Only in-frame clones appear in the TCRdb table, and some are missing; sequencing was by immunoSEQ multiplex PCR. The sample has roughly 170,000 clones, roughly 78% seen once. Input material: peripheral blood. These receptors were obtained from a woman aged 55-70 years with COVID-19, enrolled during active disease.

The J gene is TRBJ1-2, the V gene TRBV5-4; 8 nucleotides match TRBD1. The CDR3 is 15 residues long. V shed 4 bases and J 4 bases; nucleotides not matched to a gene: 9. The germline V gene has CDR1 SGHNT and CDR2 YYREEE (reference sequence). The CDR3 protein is CASSPPTGVGYGYTF. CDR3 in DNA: TGTGCCAGCAGCCCTCCGACAGGGGTTGGCTATGGCTACACCTTC.

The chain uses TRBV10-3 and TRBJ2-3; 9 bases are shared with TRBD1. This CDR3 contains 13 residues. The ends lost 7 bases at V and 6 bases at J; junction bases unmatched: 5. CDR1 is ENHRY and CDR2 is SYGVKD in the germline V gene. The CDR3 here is CAIKGTGTDTQYF. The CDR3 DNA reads TGTGCCATCAAAGGGACAGGGACTGATACGCAGTATTTT.

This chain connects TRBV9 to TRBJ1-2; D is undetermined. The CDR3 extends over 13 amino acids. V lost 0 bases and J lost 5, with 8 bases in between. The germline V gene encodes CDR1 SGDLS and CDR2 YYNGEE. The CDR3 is CASSVGEQYGYTF. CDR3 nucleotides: TGTGCCAGCAGCGTAGGGGAGCAGTATGGCTACACCTTC.

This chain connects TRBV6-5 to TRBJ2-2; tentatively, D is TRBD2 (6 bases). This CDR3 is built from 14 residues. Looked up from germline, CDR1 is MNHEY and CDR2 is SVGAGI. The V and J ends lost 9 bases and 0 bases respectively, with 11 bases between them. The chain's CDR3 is CASGGTPNTGELFF. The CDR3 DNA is TGTGCCAGTGGCGGGACTCCGAACACCGGGGAGCTGTTTTTT.

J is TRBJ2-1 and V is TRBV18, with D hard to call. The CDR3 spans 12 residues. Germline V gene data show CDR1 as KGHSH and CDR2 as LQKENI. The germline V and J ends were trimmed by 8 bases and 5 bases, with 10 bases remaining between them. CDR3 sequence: CASAHPDNEQFF. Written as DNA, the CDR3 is TGTGCCAGCGCGCACCCCGACAATGAGCAGTTCTTC.

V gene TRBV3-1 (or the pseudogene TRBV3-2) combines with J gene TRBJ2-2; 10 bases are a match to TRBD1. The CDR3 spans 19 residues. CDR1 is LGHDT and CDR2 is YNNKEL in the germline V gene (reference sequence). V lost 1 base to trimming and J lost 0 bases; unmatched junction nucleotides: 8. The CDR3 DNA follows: TGTGCCAGCAGCCAAGGGGGACAGGGGAACCTCGCGAACACCGGGGAGCTGTTTTTT. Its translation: CASSQGGQGNLANTGELFF.

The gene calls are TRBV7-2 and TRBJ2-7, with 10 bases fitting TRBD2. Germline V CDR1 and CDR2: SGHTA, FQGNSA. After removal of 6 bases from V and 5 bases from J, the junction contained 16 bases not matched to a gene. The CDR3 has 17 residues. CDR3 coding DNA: TGTGCCAGCAGTTATTCGACCCCGGCTAGCGGGAGCAACGAGCAGTACTTC. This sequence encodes CASSYSTPASGSNEQYF.

Here the CDR3 reads CASSLLGTSGGETQYF. The CDR3 region has the DNA TGTGCCAGCAGCTTGTTAGGGACTAGCGGCGGGGAGACCCAGTACTTC. This chain links TRBV5-5 with TRBJ2-5, with 11 nucleotides matching TRBD2. J lost 5 bases, V lost 1 base, and 7 bases had no gene match. CDR1 and CDR2 from the germline V gene are SGHKS and YYEKEE (reference sequence). The CDR3 runs 16 residues.

CDR3 in amino acids: CASSPRIGTALTDTQYF. The CDR3 DNA follows: TGTGCCAGCAGCCCCCGTATCGGGACAGCCCTCACAGATACGCAGTATTTT. This chain uses TRBV7-2 with TRBJ2-3; 7 bases are shared with TRBD1. Germline V gene lookup returns CDR1 SGHTA and CDR2 FQGNSA. Losses at the gene ends were 5 bases for V and 2 bases for J; bases not matched to a gene: 13. The CDR3 spans 17 residues. The full variable domain, its missing parts supplied by reference TRBV7-2 and TRBJ2-3, is GAGVSQSPSNKVTEKGKDVELRCDPISGHTALYWYRQSLGQGLEFLIYFQGNSAPDKSGLPSDRFSAERTGGSVSTLTIQRTQQEDSAVYLCASSPRIGTALTDTQYFGPGTRLTVL.

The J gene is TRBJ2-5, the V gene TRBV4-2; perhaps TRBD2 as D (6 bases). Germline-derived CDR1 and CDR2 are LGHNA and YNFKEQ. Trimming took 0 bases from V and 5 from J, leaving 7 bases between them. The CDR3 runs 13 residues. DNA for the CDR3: TGTGCCAGCAGCCAAGAGAGCGGGGAGACCCAGTACTTC. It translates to CASSQESGETQYF.

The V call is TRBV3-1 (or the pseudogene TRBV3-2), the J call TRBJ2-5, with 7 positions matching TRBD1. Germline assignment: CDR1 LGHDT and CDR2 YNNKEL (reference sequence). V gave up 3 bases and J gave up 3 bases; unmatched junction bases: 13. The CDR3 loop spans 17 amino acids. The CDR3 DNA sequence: TGTGCCAGCAGCCACGCCTCTCCCGGGACAGCAAAAGAGACCCAGTACTTC. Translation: CASSHASPGTAKETQYF.

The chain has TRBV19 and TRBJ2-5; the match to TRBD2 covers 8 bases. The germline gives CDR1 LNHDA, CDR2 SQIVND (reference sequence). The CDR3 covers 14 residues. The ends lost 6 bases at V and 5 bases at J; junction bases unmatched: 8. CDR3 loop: CASSPGGATETQYF. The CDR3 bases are TGTGCCAGTAGCCCGGGAGGGGCGACGGAGACCCAGTACTTC.

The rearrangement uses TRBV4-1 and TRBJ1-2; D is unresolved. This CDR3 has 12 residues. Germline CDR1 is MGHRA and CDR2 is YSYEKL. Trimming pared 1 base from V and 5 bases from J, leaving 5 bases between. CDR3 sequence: CASSQGVYGYTF. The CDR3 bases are TGCGCCAGCAGCCAAGGCGTTTATGGCTACACCTTC.

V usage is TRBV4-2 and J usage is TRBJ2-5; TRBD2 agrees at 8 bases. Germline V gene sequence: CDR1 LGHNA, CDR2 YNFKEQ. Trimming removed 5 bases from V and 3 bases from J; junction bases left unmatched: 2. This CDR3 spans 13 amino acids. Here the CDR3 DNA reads TGTGCCAGCAGCTTCGGGGGGGAAGAGACCCAGTACTTC. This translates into CASSFGGEETQYF.

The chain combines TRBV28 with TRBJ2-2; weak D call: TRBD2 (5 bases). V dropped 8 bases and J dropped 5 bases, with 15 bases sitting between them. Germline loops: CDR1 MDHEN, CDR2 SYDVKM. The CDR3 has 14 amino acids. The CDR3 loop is CASGRRVETGELFF. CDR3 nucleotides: TGTGCCAGCGGGCGGCGGGTCGAGACCGGGGAGCTGTTTTTT.

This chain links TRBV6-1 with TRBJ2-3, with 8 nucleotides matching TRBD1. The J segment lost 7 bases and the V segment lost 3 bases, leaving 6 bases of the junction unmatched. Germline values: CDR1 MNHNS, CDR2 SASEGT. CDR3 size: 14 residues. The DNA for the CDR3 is TGTGCCAGCAGTGATGGACAGGGTCTTCATACGCAGTATTTT. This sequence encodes CASSDGQGLHTQYF.

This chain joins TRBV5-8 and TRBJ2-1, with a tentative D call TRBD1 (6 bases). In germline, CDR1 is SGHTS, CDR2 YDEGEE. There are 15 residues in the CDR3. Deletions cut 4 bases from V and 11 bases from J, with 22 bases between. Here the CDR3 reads CASSHGWDIGIQQFF. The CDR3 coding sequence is TGTGCCAGCAGCCACGGGTGGGACATAGGGATTCAGCAGTTCTTC.

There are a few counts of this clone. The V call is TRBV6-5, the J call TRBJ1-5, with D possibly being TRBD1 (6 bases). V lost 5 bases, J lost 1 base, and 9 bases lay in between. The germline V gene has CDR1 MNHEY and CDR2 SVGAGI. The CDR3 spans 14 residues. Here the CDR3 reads CASSSGQSNQPQHF. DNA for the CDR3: TGTGCCAGCAGTAGCGGACAGAGCAATCAGCCCCAGCATTTT.

CDR3 region: CASSYGGPNTEAFF. CDR3 DNA: TGTGCCAGCAGCTACGGGGGACCGAACACTGAAGCTTTCTTT. The rearrangement uses TRBV7-2 and TRBJ1-1, with a possible D match to TRBD1 (5 bases). The CDR3 has 14 residues. The V gene lost 4 bases and the J gene lost 1 base, with 10 bases spanning the gap. Germline CDR1 is SGHTA and CDR2 is FQGNSA.

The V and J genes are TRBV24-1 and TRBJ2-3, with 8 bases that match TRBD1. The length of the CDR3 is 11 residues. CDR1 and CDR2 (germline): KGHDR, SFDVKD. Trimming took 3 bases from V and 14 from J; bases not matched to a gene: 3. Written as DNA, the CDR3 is TGTGCCACCAGTGATCAGGGGGCGAGGTATTTT. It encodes CATSDQGARYF.

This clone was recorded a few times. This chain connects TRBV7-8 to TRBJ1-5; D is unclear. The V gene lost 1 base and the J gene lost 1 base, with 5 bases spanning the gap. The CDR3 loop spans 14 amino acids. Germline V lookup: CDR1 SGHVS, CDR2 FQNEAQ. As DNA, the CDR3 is TGTGCCAGCAGCTTAGAAACAAGCAATCAGCCCCAGCATTTT. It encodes CASSLETSNQPQHF.

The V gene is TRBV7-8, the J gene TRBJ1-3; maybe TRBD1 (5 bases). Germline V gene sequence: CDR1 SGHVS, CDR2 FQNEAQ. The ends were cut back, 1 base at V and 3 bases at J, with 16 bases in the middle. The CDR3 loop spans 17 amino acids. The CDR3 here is CASSLGIDSSFGNTIYF. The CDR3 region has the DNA TGTGCCAGCAGCTTAGGGATTGACAGTTCTTTTGGAAACACCATATATTTT.

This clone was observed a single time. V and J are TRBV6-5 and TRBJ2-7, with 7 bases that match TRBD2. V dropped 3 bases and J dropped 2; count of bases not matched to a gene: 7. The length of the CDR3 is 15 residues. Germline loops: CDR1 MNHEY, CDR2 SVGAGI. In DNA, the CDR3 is TGTGCCAGCAGTTATGGCTGGCGGGAGACCTACGAGCAGTACTTC. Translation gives CASSYGWRETYEQYF.

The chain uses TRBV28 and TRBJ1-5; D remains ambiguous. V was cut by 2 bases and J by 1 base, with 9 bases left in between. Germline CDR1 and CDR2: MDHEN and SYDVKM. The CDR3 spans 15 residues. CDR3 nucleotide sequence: TGTGCCAGCAGTTTAGAGGGTAGGAGCAATCAGCCCCAGCATTTT. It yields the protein CASSLEGRSNQPQHF.

The CDR3 DNA is TGTGCCAGCAGTTTTAGGACAGGGGATGAAAAACTGTTTTTT. The encoded protein is CASSFRTGDEKLFF. The V and J genes are TRBV28 and TRBJ1-4; 9 positions agree with TRBD1. The CDR3 has 14 residues. Germline values: CDR1 MDHEN, CDR2 SYDVKM. The ends lost 3 bases at V and 6 bases at J; junction bases unmatched: 2.

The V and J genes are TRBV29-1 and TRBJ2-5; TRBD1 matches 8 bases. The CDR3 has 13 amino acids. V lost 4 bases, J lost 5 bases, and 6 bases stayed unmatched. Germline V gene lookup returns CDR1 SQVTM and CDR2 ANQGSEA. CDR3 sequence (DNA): TGCAGCGTTGGAGCAGGGGGCGCGGAGACCCAGTACTTC. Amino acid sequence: CSVGAGGAETQYF.

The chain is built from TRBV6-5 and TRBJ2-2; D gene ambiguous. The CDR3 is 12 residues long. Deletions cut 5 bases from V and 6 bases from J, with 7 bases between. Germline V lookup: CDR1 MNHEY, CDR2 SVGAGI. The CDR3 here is CASSPNAGELFF. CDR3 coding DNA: TGTGCCAGCAGTCCTAACGCCGGGGAGCTGTTTTTT.